This is a list of T cell receptor beta chains from one sample in a study of metastatic and nonmetastatic thyroid tumors. TCRdb called clones again from the PCR reads with MiXCR. The sample includes more than 40,000 clones, 25% to 30% of them seen just once. The sequenced sample consisted of blood. Every receptor here comes from a male donor with papillary thyroid cancer or a benign thyroid nodule (not recorded which). Some clones in this sample may be carry-over from other donors' samples. The CDR3 runs from the conserved cysteine through the conserved F or W. The order of the fields is CDR3 protein, CDR3 DNA, J gene, clone size, V gene, D gene. D genes are given only for firm matches. Clone size is shown for a subset of rows, as once, few, many or a class of expanded clone.

CDR3 protein: CAWGASKNIQYF
CDR3 DNA: TGTGCCTGGGGGGCGAGCAAAAACATTCAGTACTTC
J gene: TRBJ2-4
clone size: NA
V gene: TRBV30
D gene: NA

CDR3 protein: CASSPVHPRGTQYF
CDR3 DNA: TGTGCCAGCAGCCCTGTTCATCCGAGGGGGACCCAGTACTTC
J gene: TRBJ2-5
clone size: NA
V gene: TRBV7-2
D gene: NA

CDR3 protein: CASSYDWEQETQYF
CDR3 DNA: TGTGCCAGCAGTTACGACTGGGAGCAAGAGACCCAGTACTTC
J gene: TRBJ2-5
clone size: many
V gene: TRBV6-5
D gene: NA

CDR3 protein: CSARGAGRGNEQFF
CDR3 DNA: TGCAGTGCTAGAGGGGCCGGGAGGGGGAATGAGCAGTTCTTC
J gene: TRBJ2-1
clone size: NA
V gene: TRBV20-1
D gene: TRBD2

CDR3 protein: CSAREEEQYF
CDR3 DNA: TGCAGTGCTAGAGAGGAGGAGCAGTACTTC
J gene: TRBJ2-7
clone size: few
V gene: TRBV20-1
D gene: NA

CDR3 protein: CASSEGWGRDTGELFF
CDR3 DNA: TGTGCCAGCAGCGAAGGGTGGGGAAGGGACACCGGGGAGCTGTTTTTT
J gene: TRBJ2-2
clone size: NA
V gene: TRBV7-6
D gene: NA

CDR3 protein: CASSQTGQGAFEELFF
CDR3 DNA: TGCGCCAGCAGCCAAACCGGACAGGGGGCGTTTGAGGAGCTGTTTTTT
J gene: TRBJ2-2
clone size: NA
V gene: TRBV4-3
D gene: TRBD1

CDR3 protein: CASSLWTGITLELFF
CDR3 DNA: TGTGCCAGCAGTTTATGGACAGGGATAACCTTGGAGCTGTTTTTT
J gene: TRBJ2-2
clone size: NA
V gene: TRBV28
D gene: TRBD1

CDR3 protein: CASSPQTSPGANVLTF
CDR3 DNA: TGTGCCAGCAGCCCCCAGACTAGCCCTGGGGCCAACGTCCTGACTTTC
J gene: TRBJ2-6
clone size: NA
V gene: TRBV7-3
D gene: TRBD2

CDR3 protein: CATSRAAVNSNQPQHF
CDR3 DNA: TGTGCCACCAGCAGAGCAGCCGTCAATAGCAATCAGCCCCAGCATTTT
J gene: TRBJ1-5
clone size: many
V gene: TRBV15
D gene: NA

CDR3 protein: CACSSGTGNRGPFF
CDR3 DNA: TGTGCCTGCAGCTCCGGGACCGGCAACCGGGGGCCGTTTTTT
J gene: TRBJ1-4
clone size: NA
V gene: TRBV13
D gene: NA

CDR3 protein: CASSASWRAYEQYF
CDR3 DNA: TGTGCCAGCAGTGCTAGTTGGCGGGCCTACGAGCAGTACTTC
J gene: TRBJ2-7
clone size: few
V gene: TRBV6-2/TRBV6-3
D gene: NA

CDR3 protein: CASSLALRANTGELFF
CDR3 DNA: TGTGCCAGCAGCTTAGCGCTCAGGGCGAACACCGGGGAGCTGTTTTTT
J gene: TRBJ2-2
clone size: many
V gene: TRBV11-1
D gene: NA

CDR3 protein: CSVEREGETQYF
CDR3 DNA: TGCAGCGTTGAACGAGAAGGAGAGACCCAGTACTTC
J gene: TRBJ2-5
clone size: many
V gene: TRBV29-1
D gene: NA